This T cell receptor (beta chain) was captured in a study of CD4 T cells in relation to SARS-CoV-2 and coronaviruses. Assay used: immunoSEQ multiplex PCR; TCRdb lists only in-frame clones, some missing. The table lists around 54,000 clones, approximately 90% of them singletons. Deletions cut 5 bases from V and 0 bases from J, with 8 bases between. Germline V gene data show CDR1 as MNHEY and CDR2 as SVGAGI. This CDR3 has 14 residues. The TCR originated in an adult with COVID-19. The chain combines TRBV6-5 with TRBJ1-5; a possible D gene is TRBD1 (5 bases). Sequenced material: naive CD4+ T cells from PBMCs. The subset here: naive CD4+ T cells isolated by negative enrichment. The CDR3 bases are TGTGCCAGCAGTACTGACAGTAGCAATCAGCCCCAGCATTTT. As protein: CASSTDSSNQPQHF.